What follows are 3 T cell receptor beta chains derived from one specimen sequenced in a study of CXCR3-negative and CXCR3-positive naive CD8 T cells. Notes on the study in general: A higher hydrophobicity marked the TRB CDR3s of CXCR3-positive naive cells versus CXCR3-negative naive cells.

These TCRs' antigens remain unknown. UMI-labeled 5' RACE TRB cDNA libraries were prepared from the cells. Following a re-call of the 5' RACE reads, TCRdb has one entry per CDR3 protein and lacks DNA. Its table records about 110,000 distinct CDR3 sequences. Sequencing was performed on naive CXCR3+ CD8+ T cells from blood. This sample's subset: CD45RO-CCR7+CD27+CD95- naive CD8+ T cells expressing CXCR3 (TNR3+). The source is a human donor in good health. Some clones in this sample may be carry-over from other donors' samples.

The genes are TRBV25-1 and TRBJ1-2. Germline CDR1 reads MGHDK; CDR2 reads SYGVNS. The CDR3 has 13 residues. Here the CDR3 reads CASSERRLGGYTF.

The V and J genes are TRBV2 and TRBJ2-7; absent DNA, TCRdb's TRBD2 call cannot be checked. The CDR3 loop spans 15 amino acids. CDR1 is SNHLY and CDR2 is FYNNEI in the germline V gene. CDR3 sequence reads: CASSEGSGPTYEQYF.

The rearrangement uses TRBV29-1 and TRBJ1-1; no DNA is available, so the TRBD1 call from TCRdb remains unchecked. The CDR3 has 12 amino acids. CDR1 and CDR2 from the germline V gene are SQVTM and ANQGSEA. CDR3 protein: CSVVVGDTEAFF.